Below are 23 T cell receptor beta chains sequenced from a single sample in a study of neurological immune-mediated disorders. TCRdb re-analysed the 5' RACE reads in MiXCR, keeping a single row per CDR3 protein. The table lists around 32,000 distinct CDR3 sequences, over 10% of them singletons. Sequenced material: PBMCs. The origin of the receptors is a woman aged 60-70 years in good health.

The chain is built from TRBV24-1 and TRBJ1-2; D is uncertain. The CDR3 spans 13 residues. Trimming pared 2 bases from V and 10 bases from J, leaving 13 bases between. The germline V gene has CDR1 KGHDR and CDR2 SFDVKD. CDR3 nucleotide sequence: TGTGCCACCAGTGATTGGGGTACCCCCACCTACACCTTC. Translated: CATSDWGTPTYTF.

This clonotype has a count of ten or more. V is TRBV6-1 and J is TRBJ2-1, with D possibly matching TRBD2 (7 bases). Germline V CDR1 and CDR2: MNHNS, SASEGT. The CDR3 loop spans 16 amino acids. Trimming shortened V by 2 bases and J by 9 bases, and 20 bases separated the two germline ends. CDR3 sequence reads: CASSELGGGARGEQFF. CDR3 sequence (DNA): TGTGCCAGCAGTGAACTGGGAGGGGGGGCCCGGGGTGAGCAGTTCTTC.

This clonotype is termed medium-sized. This chain links TRBV29-1 with TRBJ2-6; no reliable D call. There are 17 residues in the CDR3. Trimming removed 0 bases at V and 0 bases at J, with 12 bases between. The germline CDR1 and CDR2 sequences are SQVTM and ANQGSEA. The CDR3 region has the DNA TGCAGCGTTGAAGATCCGAGTCAGAGCTCTGGGGCCAACGTCCTGACTTTC. Translation gives CSVEDPSQSSGANVLTF.

This clonotype has ten or more counts. CDR3 protein: CASSEGTSGGTQETQYF. Written as DNA, the CDR3 is TGTGCCAGCAGTGAAGGGACTAGCGGGGGGACACAAGAGACCCAGTACTTC. The V call is TRBV2, the J call TRBJ2-5; TRBD2 aligns across 14 bases. The germline gives CDR1 SNHLY, CDR2 FYNNEI. Germline trimming cut 1 base from V and 2 bases from J; bases unmatched to any gene: 3. CDR3 size: 17 residues. Together with reference TRBV2 and TRBJ2-5, the CDR3 gives the full variable domain: EPEVTQTPSHQVTQMGQEVILRCVPISNHLYFYWYRQILGQKVEFLVSFYNNEISEKSEIFDDQFSVERPDGSNFTLKIRSTKLEDSAMYFCASSEGTSGGTQETQYFGPGTRLLVL.

This clonotype was seen at least ten times. CDR3 residues: CASSYTTWTANSPLHF. As DNA, the CDR3 is TGCGCCAGCAGCTACACCACCTGGACAGCGAATTCACCCCTCCACTTT. The rearrangement links TRBV5-1 to TRBJ1-6, with D possibly TRBD1 on 6 matching bases. The V and J ends lost 3 bases and 7 bases respectively, with 17 bases between them. There are 16 residues in the CDR3. Per germline, CDR1 SGHRS and CDR2 YFSETQ.

The V and J genes are TRBV5-1 and TRBJ2-1, with D hard to call. Looked up from germline, CDR1 is SGHRS and CDR2 is YFSETQ. Trimming cost V 2 bases and J 4 bases, with 13 bases left between them. The length of the CDR3 is 15 residues. CDR3 residues: CASSFGPIGYNEQFF. In DNA form, the CDR3 reads TGCGCCAGCAGCTTTGGCCCGATAGGTTACAATGAGCAGTTCTTC.

The sample holds many counts of this clonotype. The chain recombines TRBV5-1 with TRBJ2-5; D ambiguous. This CDR3 contains 17 residues. Germline V gene lookup returns CDR1 SGHRS and CDR2 YFSETQ. V was trimmed by 7 bases and J by 4 bases, leaving 26 bases between them. The CDR3 protein is CASGPQPQGVPGETQYF. For the CDR3, the DNA is TGCGCCAGCGGCCCCCAACCTCAAGGAGTGCCGGGAGAGACCCAGTACTTC.

This clonotype was recorded at least ten times. CDR3 DNA sequence: TGTGCCAGCAGCTTAGTCATCGCCCTCGAGCAGTACTTC. The encoded protein is CASSLVIALEQYF. The J gene is TRBJ2-7, the V gene TRBV7-9; D not resolved. V was pared by 1 base and J by 6 bases, with 10 bases between. Germline lookup yields CDR1 SEHNR and CDR2 FQNEAQ (reference sequence). The CDR3 has 13 amino acids.

At least ten counts were recorded for this clonotype. The gene calls are TRBV15 and TRBJ2-3; TRBD2 matches 9 bases. The CDR3 totals 17 residues. Germline V gene sequence: CDR1 LNHNV, CDR2 YYDKDF (reference sequence). V was pared by 3 bases and J by 3 bases, with 10 bases of the junction left unmatched. The CDR3 region is CATSRSAGGPVTDTQYF. The DNA for the CDR3 is TGTGCCACCAGCAGGTCGGCGGGGGGGCCGGTTACAGATACGCAGTATTTT.

This clonotype has at least ten counts. The rearrangement uses TRBV4-2 and TRBJ2-2; 7 bases are shared with TRBD1. CDR1 and CDR2 from the germline V gene are LGHNA and YNFKEQ. The J segment lost 0 bases and the V segment lost 3 bases, leaving 10 bases of the junction unmatched. The CDR3 is made up of 18 amino acids. The CDR3 spells CASSHETPGQSNTGELFF. CDR3 nucleotide sequence: TGTGCCAGCAGCCATGAAACCCCGGGACAGTCGAACACCGGGGAGCTGTTTTTT.

This clonotype was seen repeatedly, ten times or more. V gene TRBV5-1 combines with J gene TRBJ1-2; 9 bases align to TRBD1. CDR1 SGHRS and CDR2 YFSETQ come from the germline V gene. The CDR3 sequence is 15 residues long. Trimming took 4 bases from V and 4 from J; bases not matched to a gene: 8. This chain's CDR3 is CASSLGQGDLYGYTF. In nucleotides, the CDR3 is TGCGCCAGCAGCCTGGGACAGGGTGACCTCTATGGCTACACCTTC.

To note about this clonotype: The junction and the germline gene differ at one end; a read error may be behind it. This chain uses TRBV7-2 with TRBJ2-2; possible D gene TRBD1, 6 bases. This CDR3 has 16 amino acids. From germline, CDR1 is SGHTA and CDR2 FQGNSA. CDR3 loop: CASSLAGTTNIGELFF. The CDR3 nucleotides read TGTGCCAGCAGCTTGGCCGGGACAACGAACATCGGGGAGCTGTTTTTT.

The sample holds many counts of this clonotype. The CDR3 sequence: CASSLDGLREAFF. As DNA, the CDR3 is TGCGCCAGCAGCTTGGATGGCTTGAGGGAAGCTTTCTTT. The V and J genes are TRBV5-1 and TRBJ1-1; D not certain. The V end lost 0 bases, the J end lost 8 bases, and 11 bases lay between the germline ends. The V gene's germline CDR1 is SGHRS and CDR2 YFSETQ. The CDR3 runs to 13 residues.

This clonotype appeared many times. The J gene is TRBJ1-1, the V gene TRBV7-3, with D possibly matching TRBD1 (5 bases). CDR3 length equals 13 residues. The germline gives CDR1 SGHTA, CDR2 FQGTGA. Trimming pared 6 bases from V and 4 bases from J, leaving 12 bases between. In DNA, the CDR3 is TGTGCCAGCAGGAGGCAGGGTGGCACTGAAGCTTTCTTT. Amino acid sequence: CASRRQGGTEAFF. The complete variable domain, with remaining parts taken from reference TRBV7-3 and TRBJ1-1, reads GAGVSQTPSNKVTEKGKYVELRCDPISGHTALYWYRQSLGQGPEFLIYFQGTGAADDSGLPNDRFFAVRPEGSVSTLKIQRTERGDSAVYLCASRRQGGTEAFFGQGTRLTVV.

At least ten counts were recorded for this clonotype. The chain carries TRBV14 and TRBJ1-6, with D tentatively TRBD1 (5 bases). Deletions cut 0 bases from V and 10 bases from J, with 13 bases between. Germline V gene sequence: CDR1 SGHDN, CDR2 FVKESK. This CDR3 comprises 15 residues. In nucleotides, the CDR3 is TGTGCCAGCAGCCAAGATCCGACCTGGGGGTCACCCCTCCACTTT. It codes for CASSQDPTWGSPLHF.

In this sample, this clonotype turned up many times. The chain employs TRBV7-9 and TRBJ2-5, with D unclear. The CDR3 totals 13 residues. V shed 6 bases and J shed 5 bases, with 13 bases lying between them. CDR1 SEHNR and CDR2 FQNEAQ come from the germline V gene (reference sequence). The DNA of the CDR3 is TGTGCCAGCAGACACCAGAGTGGGGAGACCCAGTACTTC. It codes for CASRHQSGETQYF.

This clonotype was picked up many times. The chain employs TRBV12-3 or TRBV12-4 and TRBJ1-3; D is ambiguous. This CDR3 is built from 12 residues. The V and J ends lost 3 bases and 11 bases respectively, with 11 bases between them. CDR3 region: CASSFVGGAIYF. The CDR3 nucleotides read TGTGCCAGCAGTTTTGTCGGAGGCGCCATATATTTT.

This chain connects TRBV29-1 to TRBJ2-6, with D possibly being TRBD1 or TRBD2 (5 bases each). This CDR3 comprises 13 residues. With 3 bases removed from V and 12 bases from J, the gap between germline ends came to 15 bases. Germline V CDR1 and CDR2: SQVTM, ANQGSEA. Here the CDR3 DNA reads TGCAGCGTTGATCTGGGGGTGGTGGGCGTCCTGACTTTC. The encoded protein is CSVDLGVVGVLTF.

The rearrangement uses TRBV7-9 and TRBJ1-2; 9 bases align to TRBD1. The CDR3 is 15 residues long. Germline V gene sequence: CDR1 SEHNR, CDR2 FQNEAQ (reference sequence). Trimming cost V 4 bases and J 12 bases; bases outside gene matches: 15. CDR3 sequence: CASSSRTGESDCHTF. The CDR3 coding sequence is TGTGCCAGCAGCTCCAGGACAGGGGAGAGCGATTGCCACACCTTC.

This clonotype was seen many times. This chain uses TRBV5-1 with TRBJ2-3; TRBD2 is a possible D gene (6 bases). In germline, CDR1 is SGHRS, CDR2 YFSETQ. The CDR3 has 14 residues. V lost 3 bases, J lost 0 bases, and 8 bases lay in between. In nucleotides, the CDR3 is TGCGCCAGCAGCTCACTAGCAAGCACAGATACGCAGTATTTT. Protein sequence: CASSSLASTDTQYF.

This clonotype was observed many times. CDR3 loop: CASSAGYTDTQYF. CDR3 bases: TGTGCCAGCAGCGCTGGATACACAGATACGCAGTATTTT. The chain links TRBV7-7 to TRBJ2-3; D not certain. Germline V lookup: CDR1 SSHAT, CDR2 FNYEAQ (reference sequence). The V end was cut by 5 bases, the J end by 2 bases, with 8 bases between. The length of the CDR3 is 13 residues.

At least ten counts were recorded for this clonotype. This chain connects TRBV5-1 to TRBJ1-1; D unresolved. Germline CDR1 SGHRS, CDR2 YFSETQ. The CDR3 extends over 15 amino acids. V was cut by 0 bases and J by 2 bases, with 11 bases left in between. Written as DNA, the CDR3 is TGCGCCAGCAGCTTGGAAGAGGGAATAAACACTGAAGCTTTCTTT. The encoded protein is CASSLEEGINTEAFF. Based on the CDR3 plus reference TRBV5-1 and TRBJ1-1, the full variable domain is KAGVTQTPRYLIKTRGQQVTLSCSPISGHRSVSWYQQTPGQGLQFLFEYFSETQRNKGNFPGRFSGRQFSNSRSEMNVSTLELGDSALYLCASSLEEGINTEAFFGQGTRLTVV.

This clonotype was seen at least ten times. The rearrangement joins TRBV7-2 to TRBJ2-3; 9 bases fit TRBD1. Losses at the gene ends were 5 bases for V and 4 bases for J; bases not matched to a gene: 7. This CDR3 has 15 residues. The germline CDR1 and CDR2 sequences are SGHTA and FQGNSA. In DNA, the CDR3 is TGTGCCAGCAGCCCACAGGGGGCTACCGCAGATACGCAGTATTTT. Translation: CASSPQGATADTQYF.